This T cell receptor (beta chain) was documented in a study of blood T cell repertoires in COVID-19. Background on the study: Nucleic acid was either cDNA or gDNA, and it came from T cells, B-cell-depleted T cells, or PBMCs.

Some clones are missing from TCRdb's copy, which holds only in-frame ones; the method was immunoSEQ multiplex PCR. Here the sample spans some 200,000 clones, about 86% being singletons. CDR1 and CDR2 from the germline V gene are LNHDA and SQIVND (reference sequence). The CDR3 extends over 15 amino acids. The V and J ends lost 7 bases and 0 bases respectively, with 16 bases between them. This clonotype was obtained from a woman aged 45-65 years with acute or convalescent COVID-19. V and J are TRBV19 and TRBJ2-7; the D gene is possibly TRBD2 (6 bases). The sequencing input was peripheral blood. CDR3 nucleotides: TGTGCCAGTACCAAGGCGGGGACTGGCTCCTACGAGCAGTACTTC. Translating gives CASTKAGTGSYEQYF.